These T cell receptor beta chains were read from a single sample in a study of blood T cells in healthy people across ages. Via MiXCR, TCRdb re-called the 5' RACE reads, giving one row per CDR3 protein. The sample has roughly 1,100,000 distinct CDR3 sequences, 25% seen once; the top ten hold less than 0.85%. These same records also appear under a second study, on T cells of mothers and their children.

The sequenced material came from blood. Receptors were obtained from a girl between 2 and 10 years old in good health. CDR3s include the opening cysteine and the closing phenylalanine or tryptophan. Each record gives: clone size, J gene, V gene, D gene, CDR3 protein, CDR3 DNA. A D gene is named only where the DNA matches it firmly. Clone size appears in some rows only: once, few, many, or a class for an expanded clone.

abundance: NA; j_gene: TRBJ1-4; v_gene: TRBV3-1; d_gene: NA; CDR3aa: CASSPLPGTITEEKLSF; CDR3nt: TGTGCCAGCAGCCCTCTTCCCGGGACCATCACGGAGGAAAAACTGTCTTTT
abundance: NA; j_gene: TRBJ2-4; v_gene: TRBV12-3/TRBV12-4; d_gene: NA; CDR3aa: CASSLVGNVKNIQYF; CDR3nt: TGTGCCAGCAGTTTGGTGGGGAACGTCAAAAACATTCAGTACTTC
abundance: NA; j_gene: TRBJ1-1; v_gene: TRBV6-2/TRBV6-3; d_gene: TRBD1; CDR3aa: CASSYGGTGGLEAFF; CDR3nt: TGTGCCAGCAGTTACGGCGGGACAGGGGGGCTTGAAGCTTTCTTT
abundance: NA; j_gene: TRBJ2-1; v_gene: TRBV7-9; d_gene: TRBD1; CDR3aa: CASSKGQNEQFF; CDR3nt: TGTGCCAGCAGCAAGGGACAGAATGAGCAGTTCTTC
abundance: few; j_gene: TRBJ2-6; v_gene: TRBV28; d_gene: TRBD2; CDR3aa: CASSPPGGGANVLTF; CDR3nt: TGTGCCAGCAGTCCCCCCGGGGGGGGGGCCAACGTCCTGACTTTC
abundance: NA; j_gene: TRBJ1-1; v_gene: TRBV4-1; d_gene: NA; CDR3aa: CASSQGQVGTEAFF; CDR3nt: TGCGCCAGCAGCCAGGGTCAGGTAGGGACTGAAGCTTTCTTT
abundance: few; j_gene: TRBJ2-7; v_gene: TRBV7-2; d_gene: TRBD2; CDR3aa: CASSLDGRAHDEQYF; CDR3nt: TGTGCCAGCAGCTTAGACGGGAGGGCCCATGACGAGCAGTACTTC
abundance: few; j_gene: TRBJ1-3; v_gene: TRBV6-5; d_gene: NA; CDR3aa: CASSYFLGGNTIYF; CDR3nt: TGTGCCAGCAGTTACTTCCTCGGTGGGAACACCATATATTTT
abundance: NA; j_gene: TRBJ2-6; v_gene: TRBV29-1; d_gene: NA; CDR3aa: CSVELGGSGANVLTF; CDR3nt: TGCAGCGTTGAGTTAGGGGGCTCTGGGGCCAACGTCCTGACTTTC
abundance: NA; j_gene: TRBJ2-5; v_gene: TRBV6-2/TRBV6-3; d_gene: NA; CDR3aa: CASTGYQTQYF; CDR3nt: TGTGCCAGCACTGGGTACCAGACCCAGTACTTC
abundance: few; j_gene: TRBJ1-2; v_gene: TRBV6-5; d_gene: TRBD1; CDR3aa: CASSPGQASYGYTF; CDR3nt: TGTGCCAGCAGTCCAGGACAGGCGAGCTATGGCTACACCTTC
abundance: few; j_gene: TRBJ1-3; v_gene: TRBV18; d_gene: NA; CDR3aa: CASSPVGGDSGNTIYF; CDR3nt: TGTGCCAGCTCACCAGTTGGCGGGGACTCAGGAAACACCATATATTTT
abundance: NA; j_gene: TRBJ1-1; v_gene: TRBV29-1; d_gene: NA; CDR3aa: CSVGSLVGYTEAFF; CDR3nt: TGCAGCGTTGGTTCCTTGGTTGGGTACACTGAAGCTTTCTTT
abundance: NA; j_gene: TRBJ2-7; v_gene: TRBV9; d_gene: TRBD2; CDR3aa: CASSGVAGYEQYF; CDR3nt: TGTGCCAGCAGCGGTGTAGCGGGGTACGAGCAGTACTTC
abundance: few; j_gene: TRBJ2-1; v_gene: TRBV9; d_gene: NA; CDR3aa: CASSVAPDYQGGNEQFF; CDR3nt: TGTGCCAGCAGCGTAGCTCCGGACTACCAGGGGGGCAATGAGCAGTTCTTC
abundance: NA; j_gene: TRBJ2-3; v_gene: TRBV20-1; d_gene: NA; CDR3aa: CSARDVRGSTDTQYF; CDR3nt: TGCAGTGCTAGAGATGTACGGGGGAGCACAGATACGCAGTATTTT
abundance: few; j_gene: TRBJ1-1; v_gene: TRBV29-1; d_gene: NA; CDR3aa: CSVPPAFF; CDR3nt: TGCAGCGTCCCCCCGGCTTTCTTT
abundance: NA; j_gene: TRBJ2-3; v_gene: TRBV12-3/TRBV12-4; d_gene: NA; CDR3aa: CASREPYSSTDTQYF; CDR3nt: TGTGCCAGCAGGGAACCATACAGTAGCACAGATACGCAGTATTTT
abundance: few; j_gene: TRBJ1-2; v_gene: TRBV14; d_gene: TRBD1; CDR3aa: CASSLGQRIHGYTF; CDR3nt: TGTGCCAGCAGCCTGGGACAGCGAATCCATGGCTACACCTTC
abundance: NA; j_gene: TRBJ2-2; v_gene: TRBV12-3/TRBV12-4; d_gene: NA; CDR3aa: CASSLEWETGNTGELFF; CDR3nt: TGTGCCAGCAGCCTAGAGTGGGAAACAGGGAACACCGGGGAGCTGTTTTTT
abundance: NA; j_gene: TRBJ2-3; v_gene: TRBV29-1; d_gene: TRBD2; CDR3aa: CSVEGGRVDTQYF; CDR3nt: TGCAGCGTTGAGGGTGGGAGGGTAGATACGCAGTATTTT
abundance: NA; j_gene: TRBJ2-1; v_gene: TRBV5-1; d_gene: TRBD2; CDR3aa: CASSTTSGIGNEQFF; CDR3nt: TGCGCCAGCAGCACCACTAGCGGGATAGGAAATGAGCAGTTCTTC
abundance: NA; j_gene: TRBJ2-7; v_gene: TRBV7-9; d_gene: NA; CDR3aa: CASSLGPDFYEQYF; CDR3nt: TGTGCCAGCAGCTTAGGACCAGACTTCTACGAGCAGTACTTC
abundance: few; j_gene: TRBJ2-1; v_gene: TRBV6-5; d_gene: NA; CDR3aa: CASSYSVAGSSYNEQFF; CDR3nt: TGTGCCAGCAGTTACTCCGTCGCAGGGAGCTCCTACAATGAGCAGTTCTTC
abundance: NA; j_gene: TRBJ1-6; v_gene: TRBV7-3; d_gene: NA; CDR3aa: CASSLFPAGPNSPLHF; CDR3nt: TGTGCCAGCAGCTTATTCCCCGCAGGGCCCAATTCACCCCTCCACTTT
abundance: NA; j_gene: TRBJ1-6; v_gene: TRBV13; d_gene: TRBD1; CDR3aa: CASSSPGQGGDSPLHF; CDR3nt: TGTGCCAGCAGCTCCCCCGGACAGGGTGGCGATTCACCCCTCCACTTT
abundance: few; j_gene: TRBJ1-2; v_gene: TRBV29-1; d_gene: NA; CDR3aa: CSDGANGYTF; CDR3nt: TGCAGCGACGGGGCGAATGGCTACACCTTC
abundance: NA; j_gene: TRBJ2-1; v_gene: TRBV11-2; d_gene: TRBD2; CDR3aa: CASSLALAGGYEQFF; CDR3nt: TGTGCCAGCAGCTTAGCGCTAGCGGGAGGGTATGAGCAGTTCTTC
abundance: few; j_gene: TRBJ2-3; v_gene: TRBV20-1; d_gene: TRBD1; CDR3aa: CSARDGDRGFDTQYF; CDR3nt: TGCAGTGCTAGAGATGGGGACAGGGGATTCGATACGCAGTATTTT
abundance: NA; j_gene: TRBJ2-5; v_gene: TRBV10-3; d_gene: NA; CDR3aa: CAISEPSLETQYF; CDR3nt: TGTGCCATCAGTGAGCCTAGTTTAGAGACCCAGTACTTC
abundance: NA; j_gene: TRBJ1-5; v_gene: TRBV20-1; d_gene: NA; CDR3aa: CSASAPHSNQPQHF; CDR3nt: TGCAGTGCTAGCGCCCCACATAGCAATCAGCCCCAGCATTTT
abundance: few; j_gene: TRBJ2-5; v_gene: TRBV5-5; d_gene: TRBD2; CDR3aa: CASRRTSGSMNLETQYF; CDR3nt: TGTGCCAGCAGACGGACTAGCGGGAGTATGAACCTTGAGACCCAGTACTTC
abundance: few; j_gene: TRBJ1-1; v_gene: TRBV29-1; d_gene: NA; CDR3aa: CSVQTGTGNTEAFF; CDR3nt: TGCAGCGTCCAAACCGGGACGGGGAACACTGAAGCTTTCTTT
abundance: few; j_gene: TRBJ2-7; v_gene: TRBV6-1; d_gene: NA; CDR3aa: CASSERGYGDEQYF; CDR3nt: TGTGCCAGCAGTGAAAGAGGCTACGGGGACGAGCAGTACTTC
abundance: few; j_gene: TRBJ1-1; v_gene: TRBV12-3/TRBV12-4; d_gene: NA; CDR3aa: CAVRGPIAFF; CDR3nt: TGTGCCGTACGGGGACCCATAGCTTTCTTT
abundance: NA; j_gene: TRBJ2-7; v_gene: TRBV5-1; d_gene: TRBD1; CDR3aa: CASSLTGVIYEQYF; CDR3nt: TGCGCCAGCAGCCTGACAGGGGTTATCTACGAGCAGTACTTC
abundance: NA; j_gene: TRBJ2-1; v_gene: TRBV27; d_gene: NA; CDR3aa: CASSSIYNEQFF; CDR3nt: TGTGCCAGCAGTTCAATATACAATGAGCAGTTCTTC
abundance: NA; j_gene: TRBJ2-1; v_gene: TRBV21-1; d_gene: NA; CDR3aa: CASLRGRVYNEQFF; CDR3nt: TGTGCCAGTCTCCGCGGGCGGGTCTACAATGAGCAGTTCTTC
abundance: few; j_gene: TRBJ1-5; v_gene: TRBV4-2; d_gene: NA; CDR3aa: CASSQEGGHQPQHF; CDR3nt: TGTGCCAGCAGCCAAGAGGGGGGCCATCAGCCCCAGCATTTT
abundance: NA; j_gene: TRBJ2-1; v_gene: TRBV5-1; d_gene: NA; CDR3aa: CASSLDNYNEQFF; CDR3nt: TGCGCCAGCAGCTTGGACAACTACAATGAGCAGTTCTTC
abundance: NA; j_gene: TRBJ2-5; v_gene: TRBV4-1; d_gene: NA; CDR3aa: CASSHLTGRYEQCF; CDR3nt: TGCGCCAGCAGCCACCTGACAGGGAGGTACGAGCAGTGCTTC
abundance: NA; j_gene: TRBJ1-1; v_gene: TRBV3-1; d_gene: NA; CDR3aa: CASIGAGNTEAFF; CDR3nt: TGTGCCAGCATCGGGGCAGGGAACACTGAAGCTTTCTTT
abundance: NA; j_gene: TRBJ2-7; v_gene: TRBV7-2; d_gene: TRBD2; CDR3aa: CASMLGPTSGGGEQYF; CDR3nt: TGTGCCAGCATGCTGGGACCGACTAGCGGGGGAGGCGAGCAGTACTTC
abundance: few; j_gene: TRBJ2-1; v_gene: TRBV7-9; d_gene: TRBD2; CDR3aa: CASSFYELAGNNEQFF; CDR3nt: TGTGCCAGCAGCTTTTACGAACTAGCGGGGAACAATGAGCAGTTCTTC
abundance: few; j_gene: TRBJ1-1; v_gene: TRBV29-1; d_gene: NA; CDR3aa: CSVGGAEAFF; CDR3nt: TGCAGCGTTGGGGGGGCTGAAGCTTTCTTT
abundance: few; j_gene: TRBJ1-4; v_gene: TRBV12-3/TRBV12-4; d_gene: TRBD1; CDR3aa: CASSLNRGLGKLFF; CDR3nt: TGTGCCAGCAGTCTAAACAGGGGGCTGGGAAAACTGTTTTTT
abundance: NA; j_gene: TRBJ2-7; v_gene: TRBV7-9; d_gene: NA; CDR3aa: CASSLEGTSGEQYF; CDR3nt: TGTGCCAGCAGCTTAGAAGGGACTTCAGGGGAGCAGTACTTC
abundance: once; j_gene: TRBJ2-3; v_gene: TRBV6-4; d_gene: TRBD2; CDR3aa: CASSDSSGGRDTQYF; CDR3nt: TGTGCCAGCAGTGACTCAAGCGGGGGGAGGGATACGCAGTATTTT
abundance: NA; j_gene: TRBJ2-7; v_gene: TRBV4-1; d_gene: TRBD2; CDR3aa: CASSQDIAGGSEQYF; CDR3nt: TGCGCCAGCAGCCAAGATATCGCGGGAGGTAGCGAGCAGTACTTC
abundance: NA; j_gene: TRBJ2-7; v_gene: TRBV4-1; d_gene: NA; CDR3aa: CASSQGGAPYEQYF; CDR3nt: TGCGCCAGCAGCCAAGGCGGGGCACCCTACGAGCAGTACTTC
abundance: NA; j_gene: TRBJ2-1; v_gene: TRBV28; d_gene: NA; CDR3aa: CASRVSPNEQFF; CDR3nt: TGTGCCAGCAGAGTCTCCCCCAATGAGCAGTTCTTC
abundance: few; j_gene: TRBJ2-1; v_gene: TRBV28; d_gene: TRBD2; CDR3aa: CASKAGTSGNEQFF; CDR3nt: TGTGCCAGCAAAGCAGGGACTAGCGGAAATGAGCAGTTCTTC
abundance: few; j_gene: TRBJ2-5; v_gene: TRBV20-1; d_gene: TRBD2; CDR3aa: CSAIGTSGGARETQYF; CDR3nt: TGCAGTGCCATCGGGACTAGCGGGGGGGCACGGGAGACCCAGTACTTC
abundance: NA; j_gene: TRBJ2-7; v_gene: TRBV6-6; d_gene: TRBD1; CDR3aa: CASSWAGGEQYF; CDR3nt: TGTGCCAGCAGTTGGGCAGGGGGCGAGCAGTACTTC
abundance: NA; j_gene: TRBJ1-2; v_gene: TRBV25-1; d_gene: NA; CDR3aa: CASSAGAGGDYGYTF; CDR3nt: TGTGCCAGCAGTGCCGGGGCGGGGGGCGACTATGGCTACACCTTC
abundance: few; j_gene: TRBJ2-5; v_gene: TRBV29-1; d_gene: TRBD2; CDR3aa: CSVEGLNERGAQETQYF; CDR3nt: TGCAGCGTTGAGGGTCTTAACGAGCGGGGGGCACAGGAGACCCAGTACTTC
abundance: NA; j_gene: TRBJ1-1; v_gene: TRBV29-1; d_gene: NA; CDR3aa: CSVEDPPIEAFF; CDR3nt: TGCAGCGTTGAAGATCCACCGATTGAAGCTTTCTTT
abundance: few; j_gene: TRBJ2-1; v_gene: TRBV7-2; d_gene: NA; CDR3aa: CASSFGVAYNEQFF; CDR3nt: TGTGCCAGCAGCTTCGGGGTTGCCTACAATGAGCAGTTCTTC
abundance: NA; j_gene: TRBJ2-2; v_gene: TRBV29-1; d_gene: TRBD1; CDR3aa: CSVDRTGSNGELFF; CDR3nt: TGCAGCGTTGACAGGACAGGGTCAAACGGGGAGCTGTTTTTT
abundance: NA; j_gene: TRBJ2-1; v_gene: TRBV7-9; d_gene: NA; CDR3aa: CASSLLRGNEQFF; CDR3nt: TGTGCCAGTAGCTTATTACGAGGCAATGAGCAGTTCTTC